Listed below are T cell receptor beta chains from one sample, sequenced in a study of neurological immune-mediated disorders. Using its own MiXCR run on the 5' RACE reads, TCRdb lists one record per CDR3 protein. The table has approximately 46,000 distinct CDR3 sequences, under 13% seen once; the top ten hold roughly 5.3%. Input material: PBMCs. The receptors originated from a man in his sixties or seventies with HTLV-1-associated myelopathy (HAM/TSP). Both conserved end residues are part of each CDR3. A D gene is named only where the DNA matches it firmly. Not every row has a clone size; where given, it reads once, few, many or a size class.

clone_size j_call v_call d_call cdr3_nt cdr3_aa
. TRBJ2-1 TRBV11-1 . TGTGCCAGCAGCCTCGATTATGGGAATGAGCAGTTCTTC CASSLDYGNEQFF
. TRBJ2-2 TRBV5-1 . TGCGCCAGCACCCCCGCTACCCTCGGGGAGCTGTTTTTT CASTPATLGELFF
many TRBJ2-4 TRBV20-1 . TGCAGTGCTAATATACCCGGGTCCCAACTGGGCATTCAGTACTTC CSANIPGSQLGIQYF
many TRBJ2-5 TRBV18 . TGTGCCAACTCACCTACAGGACCCCCTAAAGAGACCCAGTACTTC CANSPTGPPKETQYF
. TRBJ2-7 TRBV7-8 TRBD1 TGTGCCAGCAGCTACACACAGGGGCCCTACGAGCAGTACTTC CASSYTQGPYEQYF
many TRBJ2-6 TRBV6-5 TRBD2 TGTGCCAGCAGACCGACCGCGACTAGCGGGAGTTCTGGGGCCAACGTCCTGACTTTC CASRPTATSGSSGANVLTF
many TRBJ2-2 TRBV7-2 TRBD1 TGTGCCAGCAGCAGGGGGCCCCTAGGGGCGGCCGGGGAGCTGTTTTTT CASSRGPLGAAGELFF
many TRBJ1-6 TRBV28 . TGTGCCAGCAGTTTTAGGAACTTCTGGCACTTT CASSFRNFWHF
. TRBJ2-6 TRBV6-2/TRBV6-3 TRBD2 TGTGCCTTCCGTGTAGCGGGAGGAACGGGGGCCAACGTCCTGACTTTC CAFRVAGGTGANVLTF
few TRBJ2-2 TRBV7-6 TRBD1 TGTGCCAGCAGCTTAGGCAGGGGGCCCACCGGGGAGCTGTTTTTT CASSLGRGPTGELFF
many TRBJ2-3 TRBV7-9 . TGTGCCAGCAGCTTAATTAGGGCAGCCCCCACAGATACGCAGTATTTT CASSLIRAAPTDTQYF
many TRBJ1-5 TRBV7-8 . TGTGCCAGCAGGTCAGGGGCCACTAATCAGCCCCAGCATTTT CASRSGATNQPQHF
many TRBJ2-1 TRBV6-5 . TGTGCCAGCAGCTACGCAGGGTCTCGGGGTGAGCAGTTCTTC CASSYAGSRGEQFF
many TRBJ2-7 TRBV21-1 . TGTGCCAGCAGCAATGCTGGGGGAACCTACGAGCAGTACTTC CASSNAGGTYEQYF
. TRBJ1-5 TRBV7-2 . TGTGCCAGCAGCTTAGCGCAGGCTCGGCCCCAGCATTTT CASSLAQARPQHF
many TRBJ1-2 TRBV7-8 TRBD1 TGTGCCAGCAGCTTAGACCAGCAGGGGGCTGTCTATGGCTACACCTTC CASSLDQQGAVYGYTF
. TRBJ1-3 TRBV21-1 . TGTGCCTGCAGCAGCCCCGGGACGGAAAAATTCACCATATATTTT CACSSPGTEKFTIYF
. TRBJ1-1 TRBV24-1 TRBD1 TGTGCCCCACAGGGGGATGGTCGGACTGAAGCTTTCTTT CAPQGDGRTEAFF
many TRBJ2-2 TRBV12-3/TRBV12-4 . TGTGCCAGCAGTATACTTGCCACCGGGGAGCTGTTTTTT CASSILATGELFF
few TRBJ1-6 TRBV12-3/TRBV12-4 . TGTGCCAGCACCATGGCGGGCATACCCCTCCACTTT CASTMAGIPLHF
many TRBJ2-1 TRBV6-6 TRBD1 TGTGCCAGCACGGGACAGGCCTACAATGAGCAGTTCTTC CASTGQAYNEQFF
many TRBJ2-2 TRBV7-8 TRBD1 TGTGCCAGCAGCCAACTGGGACAGGGCGCCGGGGAGCTGTTTTTT CASSQLGQGAGELFF
many TRBJ2-7 TRBV29-1 . TGCAGCGTTAAGCAGGGAGACTCCTACGAGCAGTACTTC CSVKQGDSYEQYF
. TRBJ2-3 TRBV3-1 TRBD2 TGTGCCACCCAGGCTAGCGGGTGCACAGATACGCAGTATTTT CATQASGCTDTQYF
many TRBJ2-7 TRBV12-3/TRBV12-4 . TGTGCCAGCACCTCAGGCAGGTTCCTCTCCTACGAGCAGTACTTC CASTSGRFLSYEQYF
many TRBJ2-7 TRBV20-1 . TGCAGTGCTAGGGGTAGTCGGACCTACGAGCAGTACTTC CSARGSRTYEQYF
many TRBJ2-7 TRBV29-1 TRBD1 TGCAGCGTGGAGACAGGGGACTACGAGCAGTACTTC CSVETGDYEQYF
many TRBJ1-1 TRBV20-1 . TGCAGCCTCAACTTTGGGGGGGCCCAGAACACTGAAGCTTTCTTT CSLNFGGAQNTEAFF
many TRBJ2-3 TRBV11-3 . TGTGCCAGCAGCGAGACTAGTGGGGCAGATACGCAGTATTTT CASSETSGADTQYF
many TRBJ1-5 TRBV5-1 . TGCGCCAGCAGCTTGGGACAGACCGGTCAGCCCCAGCATTTT CASSLGQTGQPQHF
few TRBJ2-7 TRBV7-9 TRBD1 TGTGCCAGCAGCTTTGGCCGGGACAGGACGGACGAGCAGTACTTC CASSFGRDRTDEQYF
. TRBJ2-3 TRBV20-1 TRBD2 TGCAGTGCCCCCCCGGGGGGGGTAGGGTTAGATACGCAGTATTTT CSAPPGGVGLDTQYF
many TRBJ2-1 TRBV28 . TGTGCCAGCAGTCCGAACCCCGGACTTGGTGGTGAGCAGTTCTTC CASSPNPGLGGEQFF
. TRBJ1-5 TRBV28 TRBD1 TGTGCCAGCAGGTCCGGGACAGGGGTTCAGCCCCAGCATTTT CASRSGTGVQPQHF
many TRBJ2-7 TRBV5-1 . TGCGCCAGCAGCTACCCTAGCGCCCGCACTCAGTACTTC CASSYPSARTQYF
many TRBJ1-1 TRBV6-6 . TGTGCCAGCAGATCCGGGGGGAACACTGAAGCTTTCTTT CASRSGGNTEAFF
many TRBJ2-2 TRBV5-1 . TGCGCCAGCATACGTTACCCCAGGGGAAAGGACACCGGGGAGCTGTTTTTT CASIRYPRGKDTGELFF
medium-sized TRBJ2-3 TRBV20-1 . TGCAGTGCTAGAGAGACGGGAGATACGCAGTATTTT CSARETGDTQYF
many TRBJ2-7 TRBV5-5 TRBD1 TGTGCCAGCAGCCAGACAGGGGTGCGGGTATCCTACGAGCAGTACTTC CASSQTGVRVSYEQYF
many TRBJ2-1 TRBV5-6 . TGTGCCAGCCAGGACCACAATGAGCAGTTCTTC CASQDHNEQFF
many TRBJ2-1 TRBV12-3/TRBV12-4 . TGTGCCAGCAGCACAGCGGGCCCCTACAATGAGCAGTTCTTC CASSTAGPYNEQFF
few TRBJ1-5 TRBV7-9 . TGTGCCAGCAGCCCAGCCGGGACACTTAATCAGCCCCAGCATTTT CASSPAGTLNQPQHF
many TRBJ2-5 TRBV28 TRBD2 TGTGCCAGCACCGGGACTAGCGGGAGTGCAGAGACCCAGTACTTC CASTGTSGSAETQYF
many TRBJ2-7 TRBV18 TRBD2 TGTGCCAGCTCACCCGGACTAGCGGTATCCTACGAGCAGTACTTC CASSPGLAVSYEQYF
many TRBJ2-3 TRBV20-1 TRBD1 TGCAGTGCTAGGGGACAGTACACAGATACGCAGTATTTT CSARGQYTDTQYF
many TRBJ2-3 TRBV7-9 . TGTGCCAGCAGCTTAGTTCAAGATACGCAGTATTTT CASSLVQDTQYF
many TRBJ2-1 TRBV12-3/TRBV12-4 TRBD2 TGTGCCAGCAGCACCACTAGCGGCACTTACAATGAGCAGTTCTTC CASSTTSGTYNEQFF
many TRBJ2-2 TRBV29-1 . TGCAGCGTTGAAGGTAGAGGCACCGGGGAGCTGTTTTTT CSVEGRGTGELFF
many TRBJ2-1 TRBV19 . TGTGCCAGTAGTTCCGCCACATACAATGAGCAGTTCTTC CASSSATYNEQFF
many TRBJ1-3 TRBV19 . TGTGCCAGTAGTGCTGACAGCGCAATCTCTGGAAACACCATATATTTT CASSADSAISGNTIYF
medium-sized TRBJ2-7 TRBV5-1 . TGCGCCAGCAGCTTGGGGGACGAGCAGTACTTC CASSLGDEQYF
many TRBJ2-7 TRBV5-6 . TGTGCCAGCAGCTTGGGGGCGGGATCCTACGAGCAGTACTTC CASSLGAGSYEQYF
many TRBJ1-2 TRBV28 . TGTGCCAGCAGTGCAACAGCTAACTATGGCTACACCTTC CASSATANYGYTF
many TRBJ2-7 TRBV5-1 TRBD2 TGCGCCAGCAGCTTGGGACTAGCGAGCTCCTACGAGCAGTACTTC CASSLGLASSYEQYF
many TRBJ2-5 TRBV7-8 . TGTGCCAGCAGCTTAAGGCGGGGAAGTGGGGGGGAGACCCAGTACTTC CASSLRRGSGGETQYF
many TRBJ1-1 TRBV5-1 . TGCGCCAGCAGCTTCGGGCCCCTCAGGAGATTAAACACTGAAGCTTTCTTT CASSFGPLRRLNTEAFF
few TRBJ2-3 TRBV20-1 . TGCAGTGCTAGTCTGGGAGATACGCAGTATTTT CSASLGDTQYF
many TRBJ2-2 TRBV11-2 . TGTGCCAGCAGCTTAGATAGGAGAAGGACCGTGAACACCGGGGAGCTGTTTTTT CASSLDRRRTVNTGELFF
many TRBJ2-7 TRBV6-5 . TGTGCCAGCAGTTACTCTTCCCAGAGCGGCGAGCAGTACTTC CASSYSSQSGEQYF